This T cell receptor beta chain was found in a study of cytomegalovirus exposure and HLA in healthy donors. Study summary: Of about 400 genotyped donors, around 76% clustered with self-reported Caucasian donors. Notes on the study in general: Reported performance of the classifier showed diagnosis of cytomegalovirus status with high specificity and sensitivity.

Primers for the PCR totalled 60 Vbeta and 13 Jbeta. Original analysis: In a later analysis, the count reached 76 million or so unique TCR beta chains, with approximately 10 million shared. The data were produced by immunoSEQ multiplex PCR, yet TCRdb's version contains in-frame clones alone and is incomplete. V and J calls plus clone size are reproduced from that table; the DNA served to infer D and trimming. Among over 70,000 clones listed, about four fifths were seen once. Germline lookup yields CDR1 SGHTA and CDR2 FQGTGA. The CDR3 is made up of 15 amino acids. V lost 5 bases and J lost 4; bases outside the gene matches: 6. Regarding donors, all were healthy bone marrow donors. Worth noting for this clone: As yet, its antigen is unknown.

The gene calls are TRBV7-3 and TRBJ2-1; 9 positions agree with TRBD1. The sequence came from a man aged 50 or older in good health and CMV-seropositive. The material sequenced was PBMCs. CDR3 sequence: CASSPGTGQYNEQFF. CDR3 nucleotides: TGTGCCAGCAGCCCTGGGACAGGGCAATACAATGAGCAGTTCTTC.